This T cell receptor (beta chain) came from a study of OX40 agonist ivuxolimab in advanced cancers. For context, the study as a whole: Ivuxolimab, which targeted the costimulatory receptor OX40 (CD134), was an agonistic, fully human IgG2 monoclonal antibody. Intravenous ivuxolimab was administered to patients every 2 weeks at six dose levels: 0.01, 0.1, 0.3, 1.5, 3 and 10 mg/kg. Partial responses were achieved by three dose-escalation patients, of whom one had hepatocellular carcinoma and two had cutaneous melanoma. Of the 50 to 55 patients in dose escalation, some 20 had hepatocellular carcinoma, some 15 had melanoma, 9 had renal cell carcinoma and 9 had head and neck cancer. The paper describes the monotherapy dose-escalation part (N of about 55 patients) of the phase I trial of ivuxolimab. In the dose-escalation cohort, 70% to 85% of patients were male, and the mean age was around 65 years with a range of roughly 23 to 79. The point of sequencing TCRbeta in the periphery was to test whether ivuxolimab changed TCR sequence diversity and drove clonal T-cell expansion. Prior anti-PD-1, anti-PD-L1 or anti-CTLA-4 therapy was permitted, and about two fifths of dose-escalation patients had received checkpoint inhibitors.

For sequencing of the TCRbeta CDR3 region, genomic DNA was extracted from the sorted cells. TCRbeta CDR3 regions were sequenced using the immunoSEQ Assay. Imported from immuneACCESS, the table was reduced by TCRdb to in-frame sequences with V and J called. These copies leave out some clones; in studies compared against another copy, an unresolved V gene accounts for under half, and the cause of the remainder is not known. Counted in this sample were tens of thousands of clones; 89% of them appeared once. The ten largest clones capture roughly 10% of the sample. Patients with a history of autoimmune disease or receiving systemic immunosuppression were excluded from the trial. Peripheral blood for TCR sequencing was drawn from every dose cohort at baseline, at cycle 4 day 1 and at cycle 7 day 1. Samples came from an open-label, multicenter, first-in-human phase I dose-escalation trial of ivuxolimab. Adults with locally advanced or metastatic melanoma, renal cell carcinoma, hepatocellular carcinoma or head and neck squamous cell carcinoma were enrolled in the trial. CD4+ and CD8+ T cells were sorted separately from peripheral blood before TCR sequencing.

Broader findings and caveats from the paper: In the 0.1-3.0 mg/kg groups, partial responders had among the lowest normalized peripheral clonal expansion, particularly in CD8+ T cells. After ivuxolimab, CD8+ T cells had more expanded clones than CD4+ T cells on average. Low levels of normalized T-cell clonal expansion were also shown by some nonresponding patients. At doses of 0.1 to 3.0 mg/kg, clonal expansion of both CD4+ and CD8+ blood T cells was observed from baseline to week 6. Which antigens the clonally expanded peripheral T cells were specific for was not determined.

Concerning this clone itself: Its cognate antigen has yet to be identified. No much larger clonotype is one base removed from it; base qualities were not supplied.

The junction carries 10 bases between V and J, which are trimmed by 0 bases and 7 bases respectively. Per the germline V gene, SGHRS is the CDR1 and YFSETQ is the CDR2. The CDR3 runs 13 amino acids, cysteine and phenylalanine included. This entry keeps only the CDR3 DNA: 39 bases, framed from base 1. The chain is made from TRBV5-1 and TRBJ1-2; the best D guess is TRBD1, with 5 bases matching. The source material was CD4+ or CD8+ T cells sorted from blood, sampled in a trial of the OX40 agonist ivuxolimab. This clonotype was obtained from an adult with an advanced solid tumor such as melanoma, head and neck, liver or kidney cancer. The nucleotide sequence reads as follows: TGCGCCAGCAGCTTGGGAGGGGCCGGTGGCTACACCTTC. This sequence encodes CASSLGGAGGYTF.